These 22 T cell receptor beta chains were all obtained from the same sample, sequenced in a study of cytomegalovirus exposure and HLA in healthy donors. The PCR ran on 60 Vbeta and 13 Jbeta primers. Method: immunoSEQ multiplex PCR; TCRdb's copy keeps in-frame clones and lacks some. The data contain more than 85,000 clones, under 85% of them seen just once; the ten biggest clones take up over 5%. Sequenced: PBMCs. These receptors were obtained from a man aged 18 to 30 in good health and CMV-seronegative.

The chain uses TRBV10-1 and TRBJ1-1, with D unclear. CDR1 and CDR2 (germline): WNHNN, SYGVQD (reference sequence). The CDR3 extends over 14 amino acids. V was shortened by 5 bases and J by 1 base, with 11 bases between the two germline ends. This chain's CDR3 is CASSQRHKNTEAFF. The CDR3 nucleotides read TGCGCCAGCAGTCAGAGACACAAGAACACTGAAGCTTTCTTT.

The chain carries TRBV7-3 and TRBJ1-1; 8 bases align to TRBD1. This CDR3 region has 15 residues. V dropped 4 bases and J dropped 0; count of bases not matched to a gene: 4. Germline CDR1 is SGHTA and CDR2 is FQGTGA. CDR3 in amino acids: CASSSRTGLNTEAFF. The CDR3 region has the DNA TGTGCCAGCAGCTCCCGGACAGGGCTGAACACTGAAGCTTTCTTT.

CDR3 DNA: TGTGCCAGCGCGGGGCTCCGAGGGCTTAGGGGCACAGATACGCAGTATTTT. Translated, it gives CASAGLRGLRGTDTQYF. The rearrangement links TRBV28 to TRBJ2-3, with D maybe TRBD2 (6 bases). The CDR3 runs to 17 residues. Germline CDR1 MDHEN, CDR2 SYDVKM. Deletions cut 8 bases from V and 1 base from J, with 22 bases between.

CDR3 region: CASSEALGGGGDEQFF. The DNA of the CDR3 is TGTGCCAGCAGTGAAGCGCTTGGCGGGGGTGGAGATGAGCAGTTCTTC. J is TRBJ2-1 and V is TRBV2, with TRBD2 identical over 7 bases. Germline CDR1 reads SNHLY; CDR2 reads FYNNEI. The CDR3 loop spans 16 amino acids. V lost 0 bases, J lost 8 bases, and 10 bases stayed unmatched.

This rearrangement joins TRBV7-2 to TRBJ1-1; 7 nucleotides match TRBD1. V lost 5 bases, J lost 0 bases, and 6 bases stayed unmatched. The CDR3 has 15 residues. Per germline, CDR1 SGHTA and CDR2 FQGNSA. The chain's CDR3 is CASSPLTGMNTEAFF. The CDR3 DNA sequence: TGTGCCAGCAGCCCGCTGACAGGGATGAACACTGAAGCTTTCTTT.

The chain is built from TRBV11-2 and TRBJ2-7; 8 nucleotides match TRBD1. The germline V gene has CDR1 SGHAT and CDR2 FQNNGV. This CDR3 region has 15 residues. With 3 bases clipped from V and 6 bases from J, the junction kept 10 bases outside the gene matches. This CDR3 reads CASSLMSGQEGEQYF. The CDR3 DNA sequence: TGTGCCAGCAGCTTGATGTCGGGACAGGAAGGCGAGCAGTACTTC. The whole variable domain, remainder taken from reference TRBV11-2 and TRBJ2-7, is EAGVAQSPRYKIIEKRQSVAFWCNPISGHATLYWYQQILGQGPKLLIQFQNNGVVDDSQLPKDRFSAERLKGVDSTLKIQPAKLEDSAVYLCASSLMSGQEGEQYFGPGTRLTVT.

The V gene is TRBV27, the J gene TRBJ1-1; D is uncertain. This CDR3 has 15 residues. Per the germline V gene, CDR1 is MNHEY and CDR2 is SMNVEV (reference sequence). V was shortened by 2 bases and J by 0 bases, with 10 bases between the two germline ends. CDR3 bases: TGTGCCAGCAGTTTAATCCCCGACATGAACACTGAAGCTTTCTTT. Its protein product is CASSLIPDMNTEAFF.

V is TRBV21-1 and J is TRBJ2-5; the table's TRBD1 call for D was not verified on the DNA. TRBV21-1 counts as a pseudogene. The CDR3 covers 16 residues. The DNA of the CDR3 is TGTGCCAGCAGCATAGGGGCCACAGGGGGGGAAGAGACCCAGTACTTC. This sequence encodes CASSIGATGGEETQYF.

The chain joins TRBV4-3 to TRBJ2-2; weak D call: TRBD2 (6 bases). The germline V gene encodes CDR1 LGHNA and CDR2 YSLEER. Trimming shortened V by 0 bases and J by 3 bases, and 11 bases separated the two germline ends. The CDR3 contains 16 residues. CDR3 loop: CASSQEPAGHTGELFF. In nucleotides, the CDR3 is TGCGCCAGCAGCCAAGAACCAGCGGGCCACACCGGGGAGCTGTTTTTT.

The chain uses TRBV5-1 and TRBJ1-1, with TRBD1 as a possible D gene (6 bases). This CDR3 comprises 14 residues. The germline gives CDR1 SGHRS, CDR2 YFSETQ. V lost 2 bases to trimming and J lost 5 bases, with 13 bases between them. CDR3 sequence (DNA): TGCGCCAGCAGCTTCGGGGGGCGCGGGACTGAAGCTTTCTTT. It translates to CASSFGGRGTEAFF.

The chain has TRBV6-6 and TRBJ1-1, with D uncertain. Trimming pared 3 bases from V and 6 bases from J, leaving 14 bases between. The CDR3 sequence is 14 residues long. Germline V CDR1 and CDR2: MNHNY, SVGAGI (reference sequence). As DNA, the CDR3 is TGTGCCAGCAGTTATTCCCGCGGGGTGGCTGAAGCTTTCTTT. Protein product: CASSYSRGVAEAFF.

This sequence joins TRBV21-1 and TRBJ1-1; the table's D call TRBD1 went unverified against the DNA. TRBV21-1 is labeled a pseudogene. This CDR3 comprises 16 residues. In DNA, the CDR3 is TGTGCCAGCAGCAATCCTGGGATCACAGGGGGCACTGAAGCTTTCTTT. Amino acids: CASSNPGITGGTEAFF.

This clone was detected only a few times. The rearrangement links TRBV6-5 to TRBJ1-2; D gene unclear. Trimming took 2 bases from V and 1 from J, leaving 14 bases between them. CDR3 length equals 16 residues. Germline V gene sequence: CDR1 MNHEY, CDR2 SVGAGI. Here the CDR3 reads CASSYRRSNLNYGYTF. The CDR3 region has the DNA TGTGCCAGCAGTTACCGCAGGTCCAATCTTAACTATGGCTACACCTTC.

This clone came up many times. This chain links TRBV4-2 with TRBJ2-3; 12 nucleotides line up with TRBD2. Germline lookup yields CDR1 LGHNA and CDR2 YNFKEQ. CDR3 length: 15 amino acids. Unmatched junction bases numbered 0, after V lost 1 base and J lost 4 bases. This CDR3 reads CASSQGLAGADTQYF. DNA of the CDR3: TGTGCCAGCAGCCAAGGACTAGCGGGAGCAGATACGCAGTATTTT.

The rearrangement links TRBV4-1 to TRBJ1-3; maybe TRBD1 (5 bases). CDR1 MGHRA and CDR2 YSYEKL come from the germline V gene. The length of the CDR3 is 15 residues. V was shortened by 3 bases and J by 0 bases, with 9 bases between the two germline ends. CDR3 sequence: CASSQMTDSGNTIYF. The CDR3 nucleotides read TGCGCCAGCAGCCAGATGACAGACTCTGGAAACACCATATATTTT.

The chain employs TRBV5-8 and TRBJ1-5, with D maybe TRBD1 (5 bases). Germline assignment: CDR1 SGHTS and CDR2 YDEGEE. Trimming pared 5 bases from V and 6 bases from J, leaving 9 bases between. CDR3 length: 12 residues. CDR3 sequence (DNA): TGTGCCAGCAGTCCTAGGGGTCAGCCCCAGCATTTT. As protein: CASSPRGQPQHF.

This chain uses TRBV6-1 with TRBJ2-7; D might be TRBD1 (6 bases). The CDR3 has 15 residues. CDR1 is MNHNS and CDR2 is SASEGT in the germline V gene. V lost 4 bases and J 2 bases, leaving 15 bases between the germline ends. The CDR3 DNA reads as TGTGCCAGCAGTGTGATTCTGCAGGGGACCTACGAGCAGTACTTC. It specifies CASSVILQGTYEQYF.

The genes are TRBV9 and TRBJ2-1; TRBD1 is a possible D gene (5 bases). Germline CDR1 is SGDLS and CDR2 is YYNGEE. The V end was cut by 0 bases, the J end by 5 bases, with 15 bases between. CDR3 length equals 16 residues. The CDR3 reads CASSVAAAGNHNEQFF. Here the CDR3 DNA reads TGTGCCAGCAGCGTAGCTGCGGCAGGGAACCACAATGAGCAGTTCTTC.

The CDR3 sequence is CASSPTRAGGELFF. CDR3 sequence (DNA): TGTGCCAGCAGCCCCACCCGGGCGGGCGGGGAGCTGTTTTTT. This sequence joins TRBV4-2 and TRBJ2-2, with TRBD2 as a possible D gene (5 bases). The CDR3 is 14 amino acids. The germline V gene encodes CDR1 LGHNA and CDR2 YNFKEQ. The ends were cut back, 4 bases at V and 7 bases at J, with 13 bases in the middle.

The CDR3 region is CASSLLRTGTTDTQYF. CDR3 in DNA: TGTGCCAGCAGCCTCCTGAGGACAGGTACCACAGATACGCAGTATTTT. The chain has TRBV11-2 and TRBJ2-3; 7 positions agree with TRBD1. CDR3 length: 16 amino acids. The ends lost 5 bases at V and 2 bases at J; junction bases unmatched: 10. Germline V gives CDR1 SGHAT, CDR2 FQNNGV. Complete variable domain (other parts from reference TRBV11-2 and TRBJ2-3): EAGVAQSPRYKIIEKRQSVAFWCNPISGHATLYWYQQILGQGPKLLIQFQNNGVVDDSQLPKDRFSAERLKGVDSTLKIQPAKLEDSAVYLCASSLLRTGTTDTQYFGPGTRLTVL.

The chain joins TRBV28 to TRBJ2-3, with D maybe TRBD2 (6 bases). The ends were cut back, 3 bases at V and 7 bases at J, with 8 bases in the middle. Germline CDR1 reads MDHEN; CDR2 reads SYDVKM. This CDR3 contains 12 residues. DNA of the CDR3: TGTGCCAGCAGTTTGGGGGACTATACGCAGTATTTT. Translation: CASSLGDYTQYF.

The chain joins TRBV7-9 to TRBJ2-7, with 10 positions matching TRBD2. V shed 1 base, J shed 5 bases, and the junction held 8 bases outside the gene matches. The germline V gene encodes CDR1 SEHNR and CDR2 FQNEAQ (reference sequence). This CDR3 is 16 amino acids long. The CDR3 here is CASSLVGTSDRNEQYF. The CDR3 DNA reads TGTGCCAGCAGCTTAGTGGGGACTAGCGATCGAAACGAGCAGTACTTC.